The clone carrying this T cell receptor beta chain is a singleton in its sample. The data belong to a study of shared clonotypes between healthy human individuals. Assay: immunoSEQ multiplex PCR; the TCRdb copy retains only in-frame clones and omits some. In the table there are hundreds of thousands of clones, roughly 98% of which are singletons. CD45RO-negative, CCR7-positively selected cells formed the naive CD8 fraction, excluding terminally differentiated effector memory CD45RA+ cells. Germline values: CDR1 LNHDA, CDR2 SQIVND (reference sequence). Losses at the gene ends were 4 bases for V and 7 bases for J; bases not matched to a gene: 9. This CDR3 comprises 14 residues.

Specimen: naive CD8+ T cells sorted from blood. The V gene is TRBV19, the J gene TRBJ2-7, with 8 bases fitting TRBD1. This sequence was found in a man aged 25 to 40 in good health. The CDR3 is CASSNWQGADEQYF. The DNA of the CDR3 is TGTGCCAGTAGTAACTGGCAGGGGGCGGATGAGCAGTACTTC.